Sequencing of this T cell receptor beta chain was carried out in a study of blood T cell repertoires in COVID-19. The assay was immunoSEQ multiplex PCR, and TCRdb's table has in-frame clones only and misses some. The data show about 71,000 clones, with over 75% seen just once and 5.1% held by the top ten. The CDR3 sequence is 11 residues long. In germline, CDR1 is SQVTM, CDR2 ANQGSEA. V shed 7 bases and J 8 bases; nucleotides not matched to a gene: 4. This receptor was identified in a woman under 30 with acute or convalescent COVID-19. The chain couples TRBV29-1 to TRBJ1-4, with 7 bases aligning to TRBD1. The source material was peripheral blood. DNA for the CDR3: TGCAGCGGGGAGACAGGGGAAAAACTGTTTTTT. It translates to CSGETGEKLFF.